These 5 T cell receptor beta chains were all obtained from the same sample, sequenced in a study of vaccination effects on CD4 cells after COVID-19. Using viral peptide pools, the ViraFEST assay grew out antigen-specific CD4+ T cells prior to sequencing. Investigators separated out CD4+ T cells once around 10 days of culture had passed. The healthy vaccine recipients, who had no prior SARS-CoV-2 infection, showed negative nucleocapsid antibodies. TCRdb's table, derived via immunoSEQ multiplex PCR, lists solely in-frame clones and lacks some. The top ten clones hold about 4.1% of a sample with 71,000 or so clones, under 75% of them seen once. These receptors have no identified antigens. Sequences were derived from CD4+ T cells from PBMCs cultured with HCoV-OC43 spike peptides, sampled before COVID-19 vaccination. This sample's subset: HCoV-OC43 spike overlapping peptide pool stimulation. All receptors come from a human donor who received a COVID-19 vaccine.

The genes are TRBV2 and TRBJ1-2; 9 bases fit TRBD1. CDR1 is SNHLY and CDR2 is FYNNEI in the germline V gene. V shed 6 bases, J shed 8 bases, and the junction held 4 bases outside the gene matches. The CDR3 sequence is 12 residues long. CDR3 region: CASRQGAGGYTF. For the CDR3, the DNA is TGTGCCAGCAGACAGGGGGCGGGGGGCTACACCTTC.

The gene calls are TRBV28 and TRBJ2-1; 8 positions match TRBD2. The CDR3 sequence is 12 residues long. Trimming cost V 7 bases and J 7 bases; bases outside gene matches: 3. CDR1 and CDR2 from the germline V gene are MDHEN and SYDVKM. The CDR3 nucleotides read TGTGCCAGCAAGGGACTAGTTAATGAGCAGTTCTTC. This translates into CASKGLVNEQFF.

The gene calls are TRBV25-1 and TRBJ2-2, with TRBD1 identical over 10 bases. The germline CDR1 and CDR2 sequences are MGHDK and SYGVNS. Trimming cost V 4 bases and J 3 bases; bases outside gene matches: 5. The CDR3 has 16 residues. As DNA, the CDR3 is TGTGCCAGCAGTGCCTCCGGGACAGGGGACACCGGGGAGCTGTTTTTT. This encodes CASSASGTGDTGELFF.

This clone was picked up one time. The chain employs TRBV5-1 and TRBJ2-1, with 8 bases that match TRBD1. Germline CDR1 reads SGHRS; CDR2 reads YFSETQ. Trimming took 1 base from V and 4 from J; bases not matched to a gene: 4. The CDR3 loop spans 15 amino acids. CDR3 sequence (DNA): TGCGCCAGCAGCTTGTCCTGGACAGGGTACAATGAGCAGTTCTTC. Its protein product is CASSLSWTGYNEQFF.

V gene TRBV24-1 combines with J gene TRBJ2-5; 7 bases align to TRBD2. The CDR3 covers 16 residues. The trim removed 6 bases at V and 3 bases at J, leaving 12 bases unmatched. Germline CDR1 KGHDR, CDR2 SFDVKD. In DNA, the CDR3 is TGTGCCACCAGTCCCCGTGGTAGCGGGCTAAAAGAGACCCAGTACTTC. This gives the protein CATSPRGSGLKETQYF.